The entry that follows covers one T cell receptor (beta chain) sequence. Once graft tissue had been processed, intraepithelial and lamina propria lymphocytes were released. The data are from a study of graft-versus-host responses after intestinal transplantation. As for the study in general: Recipients underwent multivisceral, liver-intestinal, or isolated intestinal transplants. Uniformly, recipients were administered anti-thymocyte globulin induction with subsequent tacrolimus and steroids for around three years.

TCRdb keeps only in-frame clones here, not all; method: immunoSEQ multiplex PCR. The sample lists 8,500 to 14,000 clones, less than 80% seen once, with over 8% in the top ten. V shed 3 bases and J 5 bases; nucleotides not matched to a gene: 3. CDR1 SGHDT and CDR2 YYEEEE come from the germline V gene. The CDR3 is made up of 13 amino acids. The chain joins TRBV5-6 to TRBJ1-1, with 8 bases fitting TRBD1. The source of this sequence is a human patient who received an intestinal transplant, so some T cells may come from the graft donor. Sequenced here: ileum tissue, sampled 23 days after intestinal transplant. CDR3 sequence reads: CASSWTGWTEAFF. In nucleotides, the CDR3 is TGTGCCAGCAGCTGGACAGGGTGGACTGAAGCTTTCTTT.